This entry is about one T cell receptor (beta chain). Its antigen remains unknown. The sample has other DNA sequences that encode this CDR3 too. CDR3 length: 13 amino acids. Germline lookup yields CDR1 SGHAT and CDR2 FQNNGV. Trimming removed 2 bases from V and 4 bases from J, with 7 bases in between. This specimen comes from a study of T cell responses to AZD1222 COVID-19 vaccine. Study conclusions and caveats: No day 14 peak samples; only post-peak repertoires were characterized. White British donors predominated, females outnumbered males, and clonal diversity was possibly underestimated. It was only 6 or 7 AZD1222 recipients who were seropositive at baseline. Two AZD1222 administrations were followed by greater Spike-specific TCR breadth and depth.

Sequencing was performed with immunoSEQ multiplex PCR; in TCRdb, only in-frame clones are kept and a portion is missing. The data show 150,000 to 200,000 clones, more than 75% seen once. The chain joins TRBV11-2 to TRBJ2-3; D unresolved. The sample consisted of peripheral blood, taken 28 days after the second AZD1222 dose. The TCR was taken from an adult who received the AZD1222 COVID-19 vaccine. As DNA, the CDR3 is TGTGCCAGCAGCTTATCGGGTCCAGATACGCAGTATTTT. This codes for CASSLSGPDTQYF.